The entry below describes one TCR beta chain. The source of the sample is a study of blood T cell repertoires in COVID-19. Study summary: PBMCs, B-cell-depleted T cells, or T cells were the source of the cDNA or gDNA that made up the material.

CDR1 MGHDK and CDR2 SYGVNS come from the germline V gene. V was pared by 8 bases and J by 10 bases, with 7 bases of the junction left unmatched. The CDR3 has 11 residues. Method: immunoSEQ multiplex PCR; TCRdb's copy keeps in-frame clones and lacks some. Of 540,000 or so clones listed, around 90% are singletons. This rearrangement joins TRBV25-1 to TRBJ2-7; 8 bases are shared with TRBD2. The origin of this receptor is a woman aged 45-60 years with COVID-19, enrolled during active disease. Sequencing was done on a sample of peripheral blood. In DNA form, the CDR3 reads TGTGCCAGCCGGGGGGGGTCACATCAGTACTTC. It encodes CASRGGSHQYF.